What follows are 14 T cell receptor beta chains derived from one specimen sequenced in a study of radiotherapy plus CTLA-4 blockade in lung cancer. Assay used: immunoSEQ multiplex PCR; TCRdb lists only in-frame clones, some missing. Among tens of thousands of clones listed, approximately 86% were seen once. The sample here was peripheral blood, taken from a patient treated with radiotherapy plus ipilimumab. The receptors originated from a human donor with non-small cell lung cancer that progressed on radiotherapy plus ipilimumab.

The chain recombines TRBV27 with TRBJ2-1; 8 nucleotides line up with TRBD2. The CDR3 spans 17 residues. The V gene end was trimmed by 5 bases and the J gene end by 6 bases; junction bases not matched to a gene: 15. Looked up from germline, CDR1 is MNHEY and CDR2 is SMNVEV (reference sequence). The DNA for the CDR3 is TGTGCCAGCAGTATAATCCGCATGGGCGGGGGGATCAATGAGCAGTTCTTC. It encodes CASSIIRMGGGINEQFF.

The count of this clone is one. This sequence joins TRBV19 and TRBJ1-5; D is undetermined. Deletions cut 8 bases from V and 0 bases from J, with 8 bases between. This CDR3 is 13 amino acids long. The germline V gene has CDR1 LNHDA and CDR2 SQIVND (reference sequence). DNA for the CDR3: TGTGCCAGTGCCGACCTTAGCAATCAGCCCCAGCATTTT. Its protein is CASADLSNQPQHF.

This chain uses TRBV2 with TRBJ2-2; unclear D gene. The V end was cut by 4 bases, the J end by 2 bases, with 11 bases between. This CDR3 has 15 amino acids. Germline lookup yields CDR1 SNHLY and CDR2 FYNNEI. The DNA for the CDR3 is TGTGCCAGCAGTGCAGCGCCCGGTAACACCGGGGAGCTGTTTTTT. It translates to CASSAAPGNTGELFF.

The table lists this clone with a count of one. This chain uses TRBV2 with TRBJ1-5; D may be TRBD1 (5 bases). CDR3 length equals 13 residues. CDR1 SNHLY and CDR2 FYNNEI come from the germline V gene. With 4 bases removed from V and 10 bases from J, the gap between germline ends came to 14 bases. CDR3 bases: TGTGCCAGCAGTGCGGGAACCCAGGGCCCCCAGCATTTT. It codes for CASSAGTQGPQHF.

The chain recombines TRBV27 with TRBJ2-5, with TRBD2 matching over 10 bases. With V trimmed by 7 bases and J by 5 bases, 10 bases remained unmatched. Germline-derived CDR1 and CDR2 are MNHEY and SMNVEV (reference sequence). This CDR3 comprises 15 residues. CDR3 loop: CASTIAGGKGETQYF. CDR3 sequence (DNA): TGTGCCAGCACTATAGCGGGGGGAAAGGGGGAGACCCAGTACTTC.

The rearrangement links TRBV2 to TRBJ2-3, with D maybe TRBD2 (6 bases). V was shortened by 11 bases and J by 4 bases, with 16 bases between the two germline ends. The CDR3 consists of 13 residues. Germline assignment: CDR1 SNHLY and CDR2 FYNNEI. The CDR3: CAGPRGASDTQYF. Written as DNA, the CDR3 is TGTGCCGGTCCGCGGGGCGCGTCAGATACGCAGTATTTT. Full variable domain (rest looked up from reference TRBV2 and TRBJ2-3): EPEVTQTPSHQVTQMGQEVILRCVPISNHLYFYWYRQILGQKVEFLVSFYNNEISEKSEIFDDQFSVERPDGSNFTLKIRSTKLEDSAMYFCAGPRGASDTQYFGPGTRLTVL.

The chain uses TRBV29-1 and TRBJ2-3; TRBD2 matches 8 bases. J lost 2 bases, V lost 1 base, and 11 bases had no gene match. Germline V gives CDR1 SQVTM, CDR2 ANQGSEA. CDR3 length equals 17 residues. The CDR3 reads CSVEGMSSGAFTDTQYF. The CDR3 coding sequence is TGCAGCGTTGAAGGGATGAGTAGCGGGGCTTTCACAGATACGCAGTATTTT.

This sequence joins TRBV7-3 and TRBJ2-1; no clear D gene. Trimming shortened V by 1 base and J by 5 bases, and 6 bases separated the two germline ends. CDR3 length equals 13 residues. Germline loops: CDR1 SGHTA, CDR2 FQGTGA. CDR3: CASSLSFNNEQFF. As DNA, the CDR3 is TGTGCCAGCAGCTTAAGCTTTAACAATGAGCAGTTCTTC.

This clone was observed a handful of times. V and J are TRBV29-1 and TRBJ2-1, with D hard to call. CDR1 is SQVTM, CDR2 ANQGSEA, per germline. The CDR3 loop spans 13 amino acids. Trimming stripped 7 bases from V and 5 bases from J, with 15 bases between. CDR3 loop: CSAPRGEHNEQFF. The DNA of the CDR3 is TGCAGCGCCCCCCGTGGGGAACACAATGAGCAGTTCTTC.

This clone was counted a few times. The chain uses TRBV4-3 and TRBJ1-4, with 7 bases that match TRBD1. The length of the CDR3 is 13 residues. V was pared by 1 base and J by 7 bases, with 0 bases of the junction left unmatched. Germline CDR1 LGHNA, CDR2 YSLEER. CDR3 residues: CASSQAGGEKLFF. The CDR3 nucleotides read TGCGCCAGCAGCCAAGCAGGGGGTGAAAAACTGTTTTTT.

V usage is TRBV2 and J usage is TRBJ1-5, with D hard to call. CDR3 length equals 13 residues. Trimming shortened V by 6 bases and J by 4 bases, and 10 bases separated the two germline ends. Germline CDR1 and CDR2: SNHLY and FYNNEI. In DNA form, the CDR3 reads TGTGCCAGCAGCCCTTCGGGGAATCAGCCCCAGCATTTT. Translating gives CASSPSGNQPQHF.

The chain couples TRBV6-1 to TRBJ1-6; 7 bases are shared with TRBD1. Germline CDR1 is MNHNS and CDR2 is SASEGT. J gave up 7 bases and V 8 bases, and 11 bases lay outside the gene matches. This CDR3 region has 15 residues. The CDR3 sequence: CASASEGQLNSPLHF. CDR3 nucleotides: TGTGCCAGCGCTTCTGAGGGACAGTTAAATTCACCCCTCCACTTT.

V gene TRBV19 combines with J gene TRBJ1-1; D is unresolved. With 4 bases removed from V and 6 bases from J, the gap between germline ends came to 18 bases. From germline, CDR1 is LNHDA and CDR2 SQIVND (reference sequence). The CDR3 sequence is 15 residues long. This CDR3 is CASSTSGPTGAEAFF. CDR3 sequence (DNA): TGTGCCAGTAGTACTTCCGGACCCACCGGCGCTGAAGCTTTCTTT.

The rearrangement links TRBV6-1 to TRBJ1-6; D not resolved. Trimming left V 0 bases short and J 7 bases short, with 10 bases between. Germline V gene lookup returns CDR1 MNHNS and CDR2 SASEGT. The CDR3 loop spans 15 amino acids. The CDR3 DNA follows: TGTGCCAGCAGTGAAGCGTCACCAAGAAATTCACCCCTCCACTTT. This translates into CASSEASPRNSPLHF.